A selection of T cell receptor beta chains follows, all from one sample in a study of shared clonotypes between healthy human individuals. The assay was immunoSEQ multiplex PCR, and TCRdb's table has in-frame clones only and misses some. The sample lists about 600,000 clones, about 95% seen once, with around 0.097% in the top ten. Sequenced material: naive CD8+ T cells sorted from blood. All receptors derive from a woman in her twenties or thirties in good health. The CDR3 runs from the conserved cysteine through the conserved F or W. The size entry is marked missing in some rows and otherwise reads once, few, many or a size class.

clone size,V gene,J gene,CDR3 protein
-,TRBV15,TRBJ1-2,CATSTPGGNGYTF
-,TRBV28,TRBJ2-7,CASSPILAADSYEQYF
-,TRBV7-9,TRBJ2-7,CASSLAGQGVYEQYF
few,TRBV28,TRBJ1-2,CASSSTSNYGYTF
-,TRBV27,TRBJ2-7,CASSFGREQYF
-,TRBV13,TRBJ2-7,CASSPQGGSYEQYF
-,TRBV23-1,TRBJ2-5,CASSLYREQETQYF
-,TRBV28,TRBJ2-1,CASSPDRLDEQFF
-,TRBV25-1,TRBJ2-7,CASSEYGDYEQYF
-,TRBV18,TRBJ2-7,CASSPDRDSYEQYF
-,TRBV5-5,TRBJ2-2,CASSPGFGAGELFF
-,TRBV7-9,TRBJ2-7,CASSPTLTRDVYEQYF
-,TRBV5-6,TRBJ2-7,CASSWGTSGSYEQYF
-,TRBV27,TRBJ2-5,CASSLTREWQETQYF
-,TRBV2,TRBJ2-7,CASGGRSYEQYF
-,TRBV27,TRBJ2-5,CAIGTSGRETQYF
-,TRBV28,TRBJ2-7,CASSSGTSARYEQYF
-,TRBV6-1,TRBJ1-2,CALSSWGIDGYTF
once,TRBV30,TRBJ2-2,CAWCLTRSSGGTLNTGELFF
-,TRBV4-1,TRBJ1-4,CASSQDFVRPSEKLFF
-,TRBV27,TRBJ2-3,CASSNLTDTQYF
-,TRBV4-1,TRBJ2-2,CASSQPGTGGPANTGELFF
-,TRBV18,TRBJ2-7,CASSPGTSAYEQYF
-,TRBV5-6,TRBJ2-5,CASSNGLAFWGGQETQYF
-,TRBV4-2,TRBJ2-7,CASSQARGEQYF
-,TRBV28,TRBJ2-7,CASSPLSRENVYEQYF
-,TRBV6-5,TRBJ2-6,CASSSGANVLTF
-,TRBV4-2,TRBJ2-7,CASSQDIHGRTPYEQYF
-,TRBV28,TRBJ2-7,CASSFYGGLSYEQYF
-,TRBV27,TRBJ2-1,CASSLFGGGEQFF
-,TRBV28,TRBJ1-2,CASSPIGEWQTSYGYTF